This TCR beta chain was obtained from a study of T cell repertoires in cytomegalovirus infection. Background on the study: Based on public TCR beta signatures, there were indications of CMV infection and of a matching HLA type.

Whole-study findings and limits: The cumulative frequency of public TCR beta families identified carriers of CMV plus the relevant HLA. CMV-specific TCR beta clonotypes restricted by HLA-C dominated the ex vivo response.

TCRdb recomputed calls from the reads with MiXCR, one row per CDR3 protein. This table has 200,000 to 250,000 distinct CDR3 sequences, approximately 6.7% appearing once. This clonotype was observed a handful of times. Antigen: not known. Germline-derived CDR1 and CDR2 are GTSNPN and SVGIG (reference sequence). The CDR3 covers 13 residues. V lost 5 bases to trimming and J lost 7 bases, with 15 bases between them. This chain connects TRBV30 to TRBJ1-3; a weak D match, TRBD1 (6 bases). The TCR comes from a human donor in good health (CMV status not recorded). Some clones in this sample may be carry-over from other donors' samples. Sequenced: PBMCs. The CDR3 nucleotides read TGTGCCTGGGACACAGGGACGGGGAACACCATATATTTT. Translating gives CAWDTGTGNTIYF.